These T cell receptor beta chains were read from a single sample in a study of blood T cell repertoires in COVID-19. Here immunoSEQ multiplex PCR was the method, and the copy in TCRdb shows in-frame clones only, minus some. The profile shows about 97,000 clones, around 87% of them singletons. The sample comprised peripheral blood. These receptors were collected from a woman aged 45-59 years with COVID-19, enrolled during active disease. The CDR3 runs from the conserved cysteine through the conserved F or W. Each record gives: V gene, clone size, J gene, D gene, CDR3 protein, CDR3 DNA. D genes are given only for firm matches. The size of a clone is reported for some rows only, either as once, few or many, or as a class for expanded clones.

TRBV11-2	.	TRBJ1-2	.	CASSNGGGYTF	TGTGCCAGCAGCAACGGGGGAGGCTACACCTTC
TRBV3-1/TRBV3-2	.	TRBJ2-3	.	CASSQVQDTQYF	TGTGCCAGCAGCCAGGTACAAGATACGCAGTATTTT
TRBV10-3	.	TRBJ2-4	TRBD1	CAISEGRGLEYF	TGTGCCATCAGTGAGGGCAGGGGGTTGGAGTACTTC
TRBV2	few	TRBJ1-1	.	CASPRGKMLNTEAFF	TGTGCCAGCCCACGGGGGAAAATGTTGAACACTGAAGCTTTCTTT
TRBV11-3	.	TRBJ2-7	TRBD2	CASSSNPTSVSSYEQYF	TGTGCCAGCAGCTCCAACCCGACTAGCGTAAGCTCCTACGAGCAGTACTTC
TRBV29-1	few	TRBJ1-1	.	CLSGKANTEAFF	TGCCTTTCCGGGAAGGCGAACACTGAAGCTTTCTTT
TRBV7-9	few	TRBJ1-5	.	CASSLGQANQPQHF	TGTGCCAGCAGCTTAGGACAGGCCAATCAGCCCCAGCATTTT
TRBV28	.	TRBJ2-7	TRBD1	CASSLGQGGKKAYEQYF	TGTGCCAGCAGTTTGGGACAGGGTGGTAAAAAGGCCTACGAGCAGTACTTC
TRBV5-1	.	TRBJ2-2	TRBD1	CASSQGAGGTTGELFF	TGCGCCAGCAGCCAGGGGGCAGGGGGCACCACCGGGGAGCTGTTTTTT
TRBV10-3	once	TRBJ2-3	TRBD2	CAISELAGDITSTDTQYF	TGTGCCATCAGTGAACTAGCGGGGGATATCACTAGCACAGATACGCAGTATTTT
TRBV11-1	once	TRBJ2-7	TRBD2	CASSPGTSDYEQYF	TGTGCCAGCAGCCCCGGGACTAGCGACTACGAGCAGTACTTC
TRBV2	.	TRBJ1-4	TRBD1	CASSVQGVQEKLFF	TGTGCCAGCAGTGTACAGGGGGTTCAGGAAAAACTGTTTTTT
TRBV4-3	.	TRBJ2-1	TRBD2	CASSHPSGGNNEQFF	TGCGCCAGCAGCCACCCTAGCGGGGGGAACAATGAGCAGTTCTTC
TRBV4-3	.	TRBJ1-3	.	CASSRSTVPSGNTIYF	TGCGCCAGCAGCCGATCTACAGTTCCCTCTGGAAACACCATATATTTT
TRBV28	.	TRBJ1-1	.	CASTRGVGASTEAFF	TGTGCCAGCACCCGGGGGGTGGGGGCCTCCACTGAAGCTTTCTTT
TRBV28	.	TRBJ1-2	.	CASSSPTGNGYGYTF	TGTGCCAGCAGTTCCCCGACAGGTAACGGGTATGGCTACACCTTC
TRBV19	.	TRBJ2-7	.	CASSTTFFYEQYF	TGTGCCAGTAGTACCACATTCTTCTACGAGCAGTACTTC
TRBV7-2	once	TRBJ2-5	.	CASSSSGETQYF	TGTGCCAGCAGCTCCTCAGGCGAGACCCAGTACTTC
TRBV9	.	TRBJ2-5	.	CASSVGGSQETQYF	TGTGCCAGCAGCGTAGGAGGTAGCCAAGAGACCCAGTACTTC
TRBV19	.	TRBJ2-7	.	CASGAGSEQYF	TGTGCCAGTGGCGCGGGGAGCGAGCAGTACTTC
TRBV6-1	once	TRBJ2-2	TRBD1	CASSEDGLTGGTGELFF	TGTGCCAGCAGTGAAGATGGATTGACAGGGGGGACCGGGGAGCTGTTTTTT
TRBV29-1	.	TRBJ2-3	.	CSVGVQIDTQYF	TGCAGCGTAGGGGTCCAGATAGATACGCAGTATTTT
TRBV3-1/TRBV3-2	.	TRBJ2-1	.	CASSYGAPDEQFF	TGTGCCAGCAGCTATGGAGCCCCGGATGAGCAGTTCTTC
TRBV7-9	.	TRBJ1-4	TRBD1	CASSFGQGSTNEKLFF	TGTGCCAGCAGCTTCGGACAGGGGTCAACTAATGAAAAACTGTTTTTT
TRBV4-1	.	TRBJ2-4	TRBD1	CASSRGQGDPKNIQYF	TGCGCCAGCAGCCGAGGACAGGGGGACCCCAAAAACATTCAGTACTTC
TRBV28	few	TRBJ1-1	TRBD1	CASSNSGTEEKAFF	TGTGCCAGCAGTAACTCGGGGACAGAAGAGAAAGCTTTCTTT
TRBV9	.	TRBJ1-4	.	CASSLTAGNEKLFF	TGTGCCAGCAGCTTGACAGCGGGTAATGAAAAACTGTTTTTT
TRBV29-1	.	TRBJ2-2	TRBD1	CSAGQMNTGELFF	TGCAGCGCGGGACAGATGAACACCGGGGAGCTGTTTTTT
TRBV6-5	few	TRBJ2-7	TRBD2	CASSPLAGGHEQYF	TGTGCCAGCAGTCCTCTAGCGGGGGGGCACGAGCAGTACTTC
TRBV27	.	TRBJ2-7	.	CASSLTRSYEQYF	TGTGCCAGCAGTTTGACACGATCCTACGAGCAGTACTTC